This T cell receptor (beta chain) came from a study of T-cell memory formation after mild COVID-19. At the level of the study: TCR clusters largely stayed donor specific. Broader study findings: Clones that contracted from day 15 to 85 were balanced CD4/CD8, while later expanders leaned CD4+.

MiXCR, applied by TCRdb to the 5' RACE reads, yields one record per CDR3 protein. Of 150,000 to 200,000 distinct CDR3 sequences listed, 20% to 25% were seen once; the top ten hold roughly 23%. This clonotype has more than one count but fewer than ten. Antigen unknown. CDR3 length: 15 amino acids. Germline V gene lookup returns CDR1 DFQATT and CDR2 SNEGSKA (reference sequence). V was pared by 3 bases and J by 7 bases, with 22 bases between. The chain is built from TRBV20-1 and TRBJ2-7; no clear D. This sequence was found in an adult woman who had mild COVID-19 (a few samples of this study predate the infection). Cell type and time point are not known. The sample consisted of PBMCs or a T cell subset sorted from them (not recorded which). CDR3 DNA sequence: TGCAGTGCTAGGGCCATGGACGGCAATCCTGAAGAGCAGTACTTC. It yields the protein CSARAMDGNPEEQYF.